The sequence of this T cell receptor (beta chain) was determined in a study of blood T cell repertoires in COVID-19. Study summary: The cDNA or gDNA used as material had been derived from T cells, B-cell-depleted T cells, or PBMCs.

With 3 bases removed from V and 0 bases from J, the gap between germline ends came to 18 bases. The CDR3 runs 18 residues. Germline CDR1 reads LGHNA; CDR2 reads YSLEER. Seattle-derived patients entered the study during active infection and were followed longitudinally. Original handling: Reference gene primer amplification in the assay estimated nucleated cell counts. Here immunoSEQ multiplex PCR was the method, and the copy in TCRdb shows in-frame clones only, minus some. V and J calls and clone size are as listed in that table; D and trimming were resolved from the DNA. The table lists approximately 150,000 clones, 75% to 90% of them singletons.

This clonotype was sampled from a young man with COVID-19, enrolled during active disease. The chain couples TRBV4-3 to TRBJ2-1, with TRBD2 as a possible D gene (8 bases). Source material: peripheral blood. CDR3 amino acids: CASSHRTGGRLSYNEQFF. The CDR3 DNA reads TGCGCCAGCAGCCATAGGACAGGCGGGAGGCTCTCCTACAATGAGCAGTTCTTC.